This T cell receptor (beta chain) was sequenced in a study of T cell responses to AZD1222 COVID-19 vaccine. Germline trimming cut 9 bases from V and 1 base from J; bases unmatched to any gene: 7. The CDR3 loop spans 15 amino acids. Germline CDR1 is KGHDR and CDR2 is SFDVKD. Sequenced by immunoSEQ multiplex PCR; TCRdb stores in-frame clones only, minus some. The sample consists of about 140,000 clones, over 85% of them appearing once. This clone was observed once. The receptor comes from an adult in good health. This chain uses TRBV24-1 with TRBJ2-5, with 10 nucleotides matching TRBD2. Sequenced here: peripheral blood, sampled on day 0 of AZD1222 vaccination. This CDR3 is CATGAGTSAQETQYF. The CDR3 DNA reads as TGTGCCACCGGCGCCGGGACTAGCGCCCAAGAGACCCAGTACTTC.